This T cell receptor beta chain was found in a study of blood T cells in healthy people across ages. Trimming removed 3 bases from V and 1 base from J, with 13 bases in between. The CDR3 covers 16 residues. Using a J-beta primer mix together with a sample-barcoded 5' primer, a second PCR was run for roughly 7 to 12 cycles. MiXCR was run by TCRdb on the 5' RACE reads, yielding one entry per CDR3 protein. The profile covers roughly 1,700,000 distinct CDR3 sequences, with roughly 30% appearing a single time and about 8% taken by the ten largest. Individuals who donated were healthy Caucasians from Russia aged roughly 6 to 100.

This sequence originates from a woman in her twenties or thirties in good health. The sample comprised blood. This chain links TRBV12-3 or TRBV12-4 with TRBJ1-5; D uncertain. The CDR3 DNA reads TGTGCCAGCAGTTTCTCGGTAGCAGTGAGCAATCAGCCCCAGCATTTT. This gives the protein CASSFSVAVSNQPQHF.